This TCR beta chain was identified during a study of T cell changes during pregnancy in multiple sclerosis. Repertoires were generated with immunoSEQ multiplex PCR, while TCRdb's copy carries only in-frame clones and drops some. The sample holds about 36,000 clones, over 80% seen once. Germline lookup yields CDR1 ENHRY and CDR2 SYGVKD. The length of the CDR3 is 18 residues. V lost 2 bases to trimming and J lost 5 bases; unmatched junction nucleotides: 11. Sample: PBMCs (not recorded whether the cells were cultured). The V and J genes are TRBV10-3 and TRBJ2-5; 13 bases fit TRBD2. The receptor comes from a female donor with multiple sclerosis, enrolled in a pregnancy study. The CDR3 loop reads CAISEGNRLAGGRETQYF. The CDR3 DNA reads TGTGCCATCAGTGAGGGGAATCGACTAGCGGGAGGCCGGGAGACCCAGTACTTC.